The rows below give T cell receptor beta chains drawn from one sample of a study of CD8+CD57+ T cells in acquired aplastic anemia. Each CDR3 protein gets one entry after TCRdb re-called the reads with MiXCR. Found here are 110,000 or so distinct CDR3 sequences, under 65% of them singletons; the top ten hold 25% to 35%. The sample consisted of sorted CD4+, CD8+, or CD8+CD57+ T cells (not recorded which) from PBMCs. The receptor source for this set is a human donor with aplastic anemia. Both conserved end residues are part of each CDR3. Fields, in order: CDR3 length, clone size, D gene, J gene, V gene, CDR3 protein, CDR3 DNA. D genes are given only for firm matches. Not all rows give a size; the values are once, few, many and, for expanded clones, a class.

14 | few | - | TRBJ2-2 | TRBV24-1 | CATSQGFDTGELFF | TGTGCCACCTCACAGGGTTTTGACACCGGGGAGCTGTTTTTT
14 | - | - | TRBJ2-3 | TRBV5-1 | CASSFRMSTDTQYF | TGCGCCAGCAGCTTTAGGATGAGCACAGATACGCAGTATTTT
14 | - | TRBD1 | TRBJ1-1 | TRBV19 | CAAVGTGRAIEAFF | TGTGCCGCGGTGGGGACAGGGCGCGCCATTGAAGCTTTCTTT
17 | many | - | TRBJ2-5 | TRBV7-8 | CASSFLLGGAPQETQYF | TGTGCCAGCAGCTTTCTATTGGGGGGGGCCCCGCAAGAGACCCAGTACTTC
15 | many | - | TRBJ1-1 | TRBV19 | CASSFPPGTNTEAFF | TGTGCCAGTAGTTTCCCTCCGGGCACCAACACTGAAGCTTTCTTT
12 | - | TRBD1 | TRBJ2-7 | TRBV29-1 | CSVKQGAGEQYF | TGCAGCGTTAAACAGGGGGCGGGCGAGCAGTACTTC
17 | many | - | TRBJ1-4 | TRBV19 | CASKVKLAARGNEKLFF | TGTGCCAGTAAGGTAAAACTCGCCGCACGAGGTAATGAAAAACTGTTTTTT
14 | many | - | TRBJ1-5 | TRBV19 | CAGGSGVDNQPQHF | TGTGCCGGGGGGTCCGGGGTAGACAATCAGCCCCAGCATTTT
13 | once | - | TRBJ2-3 | TRBV5-1 | CASSSRTADTQYF | TGCGCCAGCAGTTCAAGGACAGCAGATACGCAGTATTTT
14 | - | - | TRBJ1-4 | TRBV9 | CASSVRSRDEKLFF | TGTGCCAGCAGCGTGCGCTCTCGCGATGAAAAACTGTTTTTT
15 | - | - | TRBJ2-5 | TRBV7-2 | CASSPPGAHQETQYF | TGTGCCAGCAGCCCACCGGGGGCCCACCAAGAGACCCAGTACTTC
16 | - | TRBD1 | TRBJ2-1 | TRBV25-1 | CASSEYGQGAYNEQFF | TGTGCCAGCAGTGAATATGGACAGGGGGCCTACAATGAGCAGTTCTTC
12 | few | - | TRBJ2-5 | TRBV7-9 | CASSLNQETQYF | TGTGCCAGCAGCTTAAACCAAGAGACCCAGTACTTC
14 | once | - | TRBJ2-7 | TRBV4-1 | CASSQDGRGREQYF | TGCGCCAGCAGCCAAGATGGGAGGGGGAGAGAGCAGTACTTC
14 | - | - | TRBJ2-1 | TRBV10-3 | CAIRRDTVRNEQFF | TGTGCCATCAGGAGAGACACCGTCCGCAATGAGCAGTTCTTC
15 | many | - | TRBJ2-2 | TRBV19 | CASSTSRRGTGELFF | TGTGCCAGTAGTACTAGCCGCCGGGGCACCGGGGAGCTGTTTTTT
13 | - | - | TRBJ1-5 | TRBV2 | CASRGTSNQPQHF | TGTGCCAGCAGGGGGACGAGCAATCAGCCCCAGCATTTT
11 | - | - | TRBJ2-1 | TRBV19 | CATEVGNEQFF | TGTGCCACCGAAGTGGGGAATGAGCAGTTCTTC
15 | once | - | TRBJ1-1 | TRBV12-3/TRBV12-4 | CASSQKGDRNTEAFF | TGTGCCAGCAGCCAGAAGGGGGACCGAAACACTGAAGCTTTCTTT
17 | - | - | TRBJ2-3 | TRBV9 | CASSGRTRGLGTDTQYF | TGTGCCAGCAGCGGGAGGACAAGGGGATTGGGCACAGATACGCAGTATTTT
14 | once | - | TRBJ2-3 | TRBV7-2 | CASSFRESTDTQYF | TGTGCCAGCAGCTTCCGGGAGAGCACAGATACGCAGTATTTT
16 | many | TRBD2 | TRBJ2-3 | TRBV9 | CASSVDSSGGADTQYF | TGTGCCAGCAGCGTAGATAGTAGCGGGGGGGCAGATACGCAGTATTTT
16 | - | - | TRBJ1-2 | TRBV2 | CASREQGTGTMRGYTF | TGTGCCAGCAGGGAACAGGGAACGGGGACTATGAGGGGCTACACCTTC
15 | many | - | TRBJ1-5 | TRBV7-8 | CASSLIGTTNQPQHF | TGTGCCAGCAGCTTAATTGGCACGACGAATCAGCCCCAGCATTTT
11 | - | - | TRBJ2-1 | TRBV20-1 | CSARVRGQQFF | TGCAGTGCTAGAGTCAGGGGTCAGCAGTTCTTC
16 | many | TRBD2 | TRBJ2-1 | TRBV7-8 | CASSLGREEAYNEQFF | TGTGCCAGCAGCTTAGGTCGGGAGGAGGCCTACAATGAGCAGTTCTTC
13 | - | TRBD1 | TRBJ1-6 | TRBV7-9 | CASSSQGDSPLHF | TGTGCCAGCAGCTCTCAGGGGGACTCACCCCTCCACTTT
14 | - | - | TRBJ2-5 | TRBV10-3 | CAIRETWPSETQYF | TGTGCCATCAGGGAGACATGGCCCTCTGAGACCCAGTACTTC
14 | many | - | TRBJ2-2 | TRBV24-1 | CATSDSTNTGELFF | TGTGCCACCAGTGATTCAACGAACACCGGGGAGCTGTTTTTT
14 | - | TRBD1 | TRBJ2-7 | TRBV11-3 | CASSLATGGDEQYF | TGTGCCAGCAGCTTAGCCACAGGGGGCGACGAGCAGTACTTC
14 | - | - | TRBJ1-2 | TRBV7-2 | CVSSYGLVGYGYTF | TGTGTCAGCAGCTACGGGTTGGTAGGGTATGGCTACACCTTC
15 | - | TRBD2 | TRBJ2-7 | TRBV4-2 | CASSQDIGGTYEQYF | TGTGCCAGCAGCCAAGATATCGGGGGGACCTACGAGCAGTACTTC
11 | - | - | TRBJ2-7 | TRBV7-9 | CASSYIGEQYF | TGTGCCAGCAGCTATATCGGCGAGCAGTACTTC
14 | - | - | TRBJ2-3 | TRBV10-3 | CAISGSTGIDTQYF | TGTGCCATCAGTGGCTCTACAGGGATAGATACGCAGTATTTT
15 | many | - | TRBJ2-7 | TRBV6-1 | CATSDEVTGNYEQYF | TGTGCCACCTCAGATGAGGTCACGGGAAATTACGAGCAGTACTTC
12 | many | - | TRBJ2-7 | TRBV10-1 | CASSERGYEQYF | TGCGCCAGCAGTGAACGTGGATACGAGCAGTACTTC
16 | - | TRBD1 | TRBJ1-1 | TRBV10-3 | CAAGQGAVSGNTEAFF | TGTGCCGCGGGACAGGGTGCAGTTTCGGGTAACACTGAAGCTTTCTTT
15 | few | - | TRBJ2-5 | TRBV29-1 | CSVEGLKEGGMAQYF | TGCAGCGTTGAAGGGCTCAAGGAAGGAGGGATGGCCCAGTACTTC
15 | few | TRBD1 | TRBJ1-1 | TRBV16 | CASGPGQGAQTEAFF | TGTGCCAGCGGCCCCGGACAGGGGGCGCAAACTGAAGCTTTCTTT